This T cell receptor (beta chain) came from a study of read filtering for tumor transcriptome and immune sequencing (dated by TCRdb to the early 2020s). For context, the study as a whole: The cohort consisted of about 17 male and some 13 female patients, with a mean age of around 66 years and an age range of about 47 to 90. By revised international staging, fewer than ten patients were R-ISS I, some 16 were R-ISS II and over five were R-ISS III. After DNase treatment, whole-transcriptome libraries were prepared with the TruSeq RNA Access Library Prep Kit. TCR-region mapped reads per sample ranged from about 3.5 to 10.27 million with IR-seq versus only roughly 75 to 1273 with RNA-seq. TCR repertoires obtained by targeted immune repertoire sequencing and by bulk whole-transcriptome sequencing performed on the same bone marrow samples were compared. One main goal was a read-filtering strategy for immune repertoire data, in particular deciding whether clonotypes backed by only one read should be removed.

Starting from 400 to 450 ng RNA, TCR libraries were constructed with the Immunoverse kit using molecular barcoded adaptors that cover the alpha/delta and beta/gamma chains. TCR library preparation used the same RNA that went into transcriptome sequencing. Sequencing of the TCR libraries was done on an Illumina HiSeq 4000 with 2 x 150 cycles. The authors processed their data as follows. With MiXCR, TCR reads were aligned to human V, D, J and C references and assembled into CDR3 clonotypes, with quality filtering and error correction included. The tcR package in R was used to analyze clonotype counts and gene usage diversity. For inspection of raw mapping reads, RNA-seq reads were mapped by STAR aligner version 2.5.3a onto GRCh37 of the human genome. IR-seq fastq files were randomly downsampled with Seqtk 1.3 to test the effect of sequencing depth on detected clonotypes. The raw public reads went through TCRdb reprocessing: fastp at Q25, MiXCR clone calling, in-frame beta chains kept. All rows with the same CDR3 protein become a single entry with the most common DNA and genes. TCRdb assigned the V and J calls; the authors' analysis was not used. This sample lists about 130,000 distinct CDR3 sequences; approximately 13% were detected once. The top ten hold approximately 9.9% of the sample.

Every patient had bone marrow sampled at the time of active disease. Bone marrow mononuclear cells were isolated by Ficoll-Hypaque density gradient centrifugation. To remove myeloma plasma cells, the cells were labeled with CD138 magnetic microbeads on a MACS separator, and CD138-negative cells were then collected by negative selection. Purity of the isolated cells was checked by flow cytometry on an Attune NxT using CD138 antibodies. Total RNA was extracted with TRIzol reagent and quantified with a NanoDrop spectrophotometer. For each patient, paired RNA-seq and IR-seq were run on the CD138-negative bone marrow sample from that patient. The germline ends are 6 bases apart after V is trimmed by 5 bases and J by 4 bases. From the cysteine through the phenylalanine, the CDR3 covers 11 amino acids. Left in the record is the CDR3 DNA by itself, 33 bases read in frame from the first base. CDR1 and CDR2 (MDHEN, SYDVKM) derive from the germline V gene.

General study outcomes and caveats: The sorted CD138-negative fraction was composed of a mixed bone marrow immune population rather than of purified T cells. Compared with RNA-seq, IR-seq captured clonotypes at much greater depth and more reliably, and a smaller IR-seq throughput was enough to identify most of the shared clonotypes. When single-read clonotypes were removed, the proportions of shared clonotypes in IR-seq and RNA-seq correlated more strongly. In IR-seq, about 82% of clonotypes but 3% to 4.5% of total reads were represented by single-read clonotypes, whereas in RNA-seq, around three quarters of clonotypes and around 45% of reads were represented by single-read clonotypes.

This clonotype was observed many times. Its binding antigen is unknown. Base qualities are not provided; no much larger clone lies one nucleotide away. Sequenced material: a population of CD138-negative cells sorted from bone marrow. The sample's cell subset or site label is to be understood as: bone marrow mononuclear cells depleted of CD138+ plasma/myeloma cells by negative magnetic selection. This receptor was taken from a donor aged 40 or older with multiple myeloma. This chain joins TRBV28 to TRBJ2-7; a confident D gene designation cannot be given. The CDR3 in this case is CASSVRYEQYF. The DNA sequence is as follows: TGTGCCAGCAGTGTACGATACGAGCAGTACTTC.